This entry concerns a single T cell receptor (beta chain). The antigen is undetermined. The data are from a study of T-cell memory formation after mild COVID-19. Whole-study results and caveats: The finding that pre-infection memory included some responding clones suggested that cross-reactive memory joined. CM and EM subsets held most contracting CD4+ clones; EMRA held CD8+ ones. Clones contracting over day 15 to 85 were CD4/CD8 balanced, with later expanders leaning CD4+.

TCRdb recomputed calls from the 5' RACE reads with MiXCR, one row per CDR3 protein. The data hold about 390,000 distinct CDR3 sequences, with under 25% observed a single time. The V gene lost 4 bases and the J gene lost 3 bases, with 16 bases spanning the gap. This CDR3 spans 15 amino acids. CDR1 is LGHNA, CDR2 YNFKEQ, per germline. The sample consisted of PBMCs or a T cell subset sorted from them (not recorded which). The V gene is TRBV4-2, the J gene TRBJ2-7; tentatively, D is TRBD1 or TRBD2 (7 bases each). This receptor was taken from an adult woman who had mild COVID-19 (a few samples of this study predate the infection). Cell type and time point are not known. The CDR3 protein is CASSPGGGSYYEQYF. CDR3 DNA: TGTGCCAGCAGCCCAGGGGGGGGCAGTTACTACGAGCAGTACTTC.